The rows below give T cell receptor beta chains drawn from one sample of a study of beta chain features in type 1 diabetes. The repertoire was sequenced with immunoSEQ multiplex PCR; TCRdb's copy has only in-frame clones and lacks some. The table records 640,000 or so clones, over 10% of them present only once. The specimen was naive CD4+ T cells from blood. The source is a man aged 18-30 years with type 1 diabetes. Each CDR3 is given with its conserved first and last residue. D genes are given only for firm matches. For some rows the clone size is stated as once, few or many, or as a class when expanded; others skip it.

TRBJ2-4 NA TRBV5-1 NA TGCGCCAGCAGCTTGGCCCCAACTGAAAACATTCAGTACTTC CASSLAPTENIQYF
TRBJ2-1 NA TRBV5-1 few TGCGCCAGCAGCAAACAACAGGTTTTTAATGAGCAGTTCTTC CASSKQQVFNEQFF
TRBJ1-2 NA TRBV30 NA TGTGCCTGGGGCTTACAGAATAACTATGGCTACACCTTC CAWGLQNNYGYTF
TRBJ1-1 NA TRBV29-1 NA TGCAGCGCCCCAGGGTATTCGGGGGGGTCGGAAGCTTTCTTT CSAPGYSGGSEAFF
TRBJ2-6 NA TRBV19 NA TGTGCCAGTAGTCGGGACGGCTACCTTTTCTCTGGGGCCAACGTCCTGACTTTC CASSRDGYLFSGANVLTF
TRBJ2-3 NA TRBV9 NA TGTGCCAGCAGCGTAACCCCCGGGACTCGCGACTATACGCAGTATTTT CASSVTPGTRDYTQYF
TRBJ2-5 TRBD2 TRBV5-1 NA TGCGCCAGCAGCTTGGGTACCAGCGGGGGTGGAGAGACCCAGTACTTC CASSLGTSGGGETQYF
TRBJ1-2 NA TRBV29-1 few TGCAGCGTTGAAGGACAGATCGTTACTAACTATGGCTACACCTTC CSVEGQIVTNYGYTF
TRBJ2-7 NA TRBV4-1 NA TGCGCCAGCAGCCAAGAGGGCAGAATTCTCCTATCGGACGAGCAGTACTTC CASSQEGRILLSDEQYF
TRBJ2-7 TRBD1 TRBV30 NA TGTGCCTGGAGTGCCCACTGGACAGGGGCGATCGGAGAGCAGTACTTC CAWSAHWTGAIGEQYF
TRBJ1-3 NA TRBV30 NA TGTGCCTGGAGTACCCGACGGCTCGCGGAGGGAAACACCATATATTTT CAWSTRRLAEGNTIYF
TRBJ1-2 NA TRBV25-1 few TGTGCCACCAATGACCGCAACGGCTACACCTTC CATNDRNGYTF
TRBJ2-3 NA TRBV2 NA TGTGCCAGCAGTGAAGGGGCGGGAGATACGCAGTATTTT CASSEGAGDTQYF
TRBJ1-4 TRBD1 TRBV27 NA TGTGCCAGCGGCTCGAGGACAGGGCGAGAAAAACTGTTTTTT CASGSRTGREKLFF
TRBJ2-5 TRBD1 TRBV18 NA TGTGCCAGCTCATCTACAGGGGGCGAAGAGACCCAGTACTTC CASSSTGGEETQYF
TRBJ2-3 TRBD1 TRBV9 few TGTGCCAGCAGCCCATGGACAGGCGGCACAGATACGCAGTATTTT CASSPWTGGTDTQYF
TRBJ1-2 NA TRBV2 few TGTGCCAGCAGTCCCCAGGGACCGCCCGAAGGAGTCTATGGCTACACCTTC CASSPQGPPEGVYGYTF
TRBJ2-3 NA TRBV30 few TGTGCCCTTTCGGGGGTAAGCGCAGATACGCAGTATTTT CALSGVSADTQYF
TRBJ2-1 TRBD2 TRBV7-9 few TGTGCCAGCAGCCTAACTAGCGGGAACTACAATGAGCAGTTCTTC CASSLTSGNYNEQFF
TRBJ2-2 NA TRBV6-6 NA TGTGCCAGCAGTTACCCCGAGGGGCCCGGGGAGCTGTTTTTT CASSYPEGPGELFF
TRBJ2-4 NA TRBV25-1 few TGTGCCAGCAGTGATTCAGGGTCCAAAAACATTCAGTACTTC CASSDSGSKNIQYF
TRBJ2-7 TRBD1 TRBV15 NA TGTGCCACCAGCACATACCAGGGGGCGAGGACCTACGAGCAGTACTTC CATSTYQGARTYEQYF
TRBJ1-2 NA TRBV9 NA TGTGCCAGCAGCGTAGGTACGAGGGGCTACACCTTC CASSVGTRGYTF
TRBJ2-5 NA TRBV11-3 NA TGTGCCAGCAGGACGAGGGAGACCCAGTACTTC CASRTRETQYF
TRBJ1-4 NA TRBV5-1 few TGCGCCAGCAGCTTGAGAGGGACGGGTGAAAAACTGTTTTTT CASSLRGTGEKLFF
TRBJ2-7 TRBD1 TRBV18 NA TGTGCCAGCTCACTCTCCGGACAGGGCTACGAGCAGTACTTC CASSLSGQGYEQYF
TRBJ2-7 TRBD1 TRBV5-1 few TGCGCCAGCAGCCGAGCAAGGGACAGGGTGGCCTACGAGCAGTACTTC CASSRARDRVAYEQYF
TRBJ1-5 NA TRBV30 NA TGTGCCTGGAGTGGCCCAAATCAGCCCCAGCATTTT CAWSGPNQPQHF
TRBJ1-1 NA TRBV19 NA TGTGCCAGTAGTATCGGGAGAAACACTGAAGCTTTCTTT CASSIGRNTEAFF
TRBJ2-7 TRBD1 TRBV28 NA TGTGCCAGCAGTTTATGGACAGGGGGGAAAGACGAGCAGTACTTC CASSLWTGGKDEQYF
TRBJ2-3 NA TRBV10-3 NA TGTGCCATCAGTGATCCCACCCTGGGGGATACGCAGTATTTT CAISDPTLGDTQYF
TRBJ2-7 TRBD1 TRBV7-2 NA TGTGCCAGCAGCCTACCGGGACAGGGGTTCTGGGAGCAGTACTTC CASSLPGQGFWEQYF
TRBJ1-1 NA TRBV20-1 NA TGCAGTGCTAAAAGCGGGCGGAAGGCTTTCTTT CSAKSGRKAFF
TRBJ2-1 NA TRBV7-9 few TGTGCCAGCATCTATGCAGCGGCGGGATACAATGAGCAGTTCTTC CASIYAAAGYNEQFF
TRBJ2-1 NA TRBV6-4 few TGTGCCAGCAGTTCCCCGCAGGCGGAGCAGTTCTTC CASSSPQAEQFF
TRBJ1-1 NA TRBV27 NA TGTGCCAGCAGTTCCCGAGGGAACACTGAAGCTTTCTTT CASSSRGNTEAFF
TRBJ2-5 NA TRBV20-1 few TGCAGTGCTACTGCCCAAGAGACCCAGTACTTC CSATAQETQYF
TRBJ2-5 TRBD2 TRBV10-3 NA TGTGCCATCAGTGCTCGGGGAGGGGAGACCCAGTACTTC CAISARGGETQYF
TRBJ1-1 NA TRBV9 few TGTGCCAGCAGCGTAGTTGGCAGGAACACTGAAGCTTTCTTT CASSVVGRNTEAFF
TRBJ2-2 NA TRBV7-2 few TGTGCCAGCAGCCCCGGGCCGGCGGAGCTGTTTTTT CASSPGPAELFF
TRBJ1-1 NA TRBV15 NA TGTGCCGCCGCCGACAGGAGTCGATTAAACACTGAAGCTTTCTTT CAAADRSRLNTEAFF
TRBJ2-2 NA TRBV10-3 NA TGTGCCATCAGTGACTACACAGAGAACACCGGGGAGCTGTTTTTT CAISDYTENTGELFF
TRBJ1-4 NA TRBV6-5 NA TGTGCCAGCAGTTACTTCGGGCAGGGCGAAAAACTGTTTTTT CASSYFGQGEKLFF
TRBJ1-2 TRBD1 TRBV5-4 few TGTGCCAGCAGCCAAGGGACAGGGGGACTCTATGGCTACACCTTC CASSQGTGGLYGYTF
TRBJ2-7 TRBD1 TRBV7-8 few TGTGCCAGCAGCTCCAACAGGGGGTACGAGCAGTACTTC CASSSNRGYEQYF
TRBJ1-1 NA TRBV6-5 few TGTGCCAGCAGCTGGACAAACGTCTATCAAGCTTTCTTT CASSWTNVYQAFF
TRBJ2-1 NA TRBV19 NA TGTGCCAGTAGTATAGGGAAGCTTCTGGAGCAGTTCTTC CASSIGKLLEQFF
TRBJ1-1 NA TRBV30 few TGTGCCTGGAGTGTGGGAGGGGGAGGTGAAGCTTTCTTT CAWSVGGGGEAFF
TRBJ2-5 NA TRBV20-1 NA TGCAGCCGTGACGATACGGAGACCCAGTACTTC CSRDDTETQYF
TRBJ2-3 NA TRBV5-1 few TGCGCCAGCAGAACAGCGACTGAAGATACGCAGTATTTT CASRTATEDTQYF
TRBJ2-1 NA TRBV19 NA TGTGCCAGTAGTATTGAGACCCTGTCCTACAATGAGCAGTTCTTC CASSIETLSYNEQFF
TRBJ1-5 NA TRBV30 NA TGTGCCTGGAGTGTGTCGGGACAAGGAACGGAGCCCCAGCATTTT CAWSVSGQGTEPQHF
TRBJ2-5 TRBD2 TRBV6-1 NA TGTGCCAGCAGACGGACTAGCCGCCAAGAGACCCAGTACTTC CASRRTSRQETQYF
TRBJ2-3 NA TRBV19 NA TGTGCCAGTAGTTATCATTCTAGCACAGATACGCAGTATTTT CASSYHSSTDTQYF
TRBJ1-6 NA TRBV6-5 NA TGTGCCAGCAGTTACGCGTCAGGGGCCTATGATTCACCCCTCCACTTT CASSYASGAYDSPLHF
TRBJ1-5 NA TRBV7-9 NA TGTGCCAGCAGCTCCGACAGAGAGGGGGAACAGCCCCAGCATTTT CASSSDREGEQPQHF
TRBJ1-5 NA TRBV19 NA TGTGCCAGTAGTATAATGAGAAGGGCTCCCAATCAGCCCCAGCATTTT CASSIMRRAPNQPQHF
TRBJ2-7 NA TRBV12-5 NA TGTGCTAGTGGCCCGGGAGTGGGGACAGACTTGTACGAGCAGTACTTC CASGPGVGTDLYEQYF
TRBJ2-7 NA TRBV7-9 many TGTGCCAGCAGCTCCTACGAGCAGTACTTC CASSSYEQYF
TRBJ2-3 TRBD1 TRBV27 NA TGTGCCAGCAGTTTATCCCAGGGGGCAGATACGCAGTATTTT CASSLSQGADTQYF